The 22 T cell receptor beta chains below were found in one sample sequenced in a study of T cells after yellow fever vaccination. One entry per CDR3 protein, called by TCRdb with MiXCR from the 5' RACE reads. The data hold some 560,000 distinct CDR3 sequences, with 15% to 20% observed a single time. The source was PBMCs, collected 15 days after the yellow fever booster vaccination. These receptors all stem from a man younger than 40 who received the YFV17D yellow fever vaccine.

V and J are TRBV18 and TRBJ2-2, with 9 positions matching TRBD1. The CDR3 is 17 residues long. J gave up 4 bases and V 3 bases, and 9 bases lay outside the gene matches. Germline V lookup: CDR1 KGHSH, CDR2 LQKENI. The CDR3 is CASSPQRTGASTGELFF. The CDR3 nucleotides are TGTGCCAGCTCACCCCAAAGGACAGGGGCGAGCACCGGGGAGCTGTTTTTT.

V is TRBV4-2 and J is TRBJ2-7; D gene ambiguous. V was trimmed by 1 base and J by 2 bases, leaving 9 bases between them. Germline V gene data show CDR1 as LGHNA and CDR2 as YNFKEQ. The CDR3 is made up of 14 amino acids. The CDR3 loop is CASSQVAEPYEQYF. In nucleotides, the CDR3 is TGTGCCAGCAGCCAAGTGGCGGAGCCCTACGAGCAGTACTTC.

The chain is built from TRBV25-1 and TRBJ1-5; D remains ambiguous. This CDR3 spans 17 amino acids. Germline lookup yields CDR1 MGHDK and CDR2 SYGVNS. V was pared by 1 base and J by 5 bases, with 18 bases between. This CDR3 reads CASSELWRTWEDQPQHF. The CDR3 region has the DNA TGTGCCAGCAGTGAATTGTGGAGGACGTGGGAGGATCAGCCCCAGCATTTT.

This clonotype was detected a few times. V is TRBV7-2 and J is TRBJ2-2; 8 bases match TRBD2. The CDR3 spans 16 residues. J gave up 5 bases and V 6 bases, and 11 bases lay outside the gene matches. From germline, CDR1 is SGHTA and CDR2 FQGNSA. The CDR3 reads CASRALAGGGTGELFF. The CDR3 bases are TGTGCCAGCAGAGCCCTAGCGGGCGGAGGGACCGGGGAGCTGTTTTTT.

Many counts were recorded for this clonotype. The chain is built from TRBV20-1 and TRBJ2-2; D unresolved. Per germline, CDR1 DFQATT and CDR2 SNEGSKA (reference sequence). Trimming took 0 bases from V and 3 from J, leaving 11 bases between them. The CDR3 totals 15 residues. The CDR3 reads CSARDQREYTGELFF. The CDR3 DNA reads TGCAGTGCTAGAGATCAGAGAGAGTACACCGGGGAGCTGTTTTTT.

This clonotype has a handful of counts. The V and J genes are TRBV20-1 and TRBJ2-7, with a weak D call TRBD1 (7 bases). Deletions cut 3 bases from V and 3 bases from J, with 12 bases between. The CDR3 sequence is 13 residues long. Germline CDR1 DFQATT, CDR2 SNEGSKA (reference sequence). This chain's CDR3 is CSARGGQSYEQYF. The CDR3 bases are TGCAGTGCTAGGGGGGGACAGAGCTACGAGCAGTACTTC.

The chain is built from TRBV10-3 and TRBJ1-1; D remains unclear. The CDR3 has 14 residues. Germline V gene lookup returns CDR1 ENHRY and CDR2 SYGVKD. Trimming pared 2 bases from V and 5 bases from J, leaving 12 bases between. The CDR3 reads CAISEPETVTEAFF. In DNA, the CDR3 is TGTGCCATCAGTGAGCCAGAGACTGTAACTGAAGCTTTCTTT.

V and J are TRBV15 and TRBJ2-3; possible D gene TRBD2, 5 bases. The CDR3 extends over 13 amino acids. The V gene lost 3 bases and the J gene lost 4 bases, with 8 bases spanning the gap. The germline V gene encodes CDR1 LNHNV and CDR2 YYDKDF (reference sequence). CDR3 coding DNA: TGTGCCACCAGCAGCGAGGGCGCAGATACGCAGTATTTT. Translating gives CATSSEGADTQYF.

The V and J genes are TRBV5-1 and TRBJ1-1; possibly TRBD1 for D (6 bases). With 0 bases removed from V and 5 bases from J, the gap between germline ends came to 14 bases. Germline V lookup: CDR1 SGHRS, CDR2 YFSETQ. The CDR3 runs to 15 residues. The CDR3 DNA follows: TGCGCCAGCAGCTTGGCATCACGAGGGGGGACTGAAGCTTTCTTT. It is translated as CASSLASRGGTEAFF.

The chain combines TRBV12-3 or TRBV12-4 with TRBJ2-1, with D tentatively TRBD1 or TRBD2 (6 bases each). The length of the CDR3 is 13 residues. Trimming stripped 8 bases from V and 3 bases from J, with 11 bases between. CDR3 in DNA: TGTGCCAGCGAAGGAGGGGGCTACAATGAGCAGTTCTTC. Its translation: CASEGGGYNEQFF.

The V and J genes are TRBV7-2 and TRBJ2-5; perhaps TRBD1 as D (6 bases). The CDR3 has 15 residues. The V end was cut by 1 base, the J end by 5 bases, with 14 bases between. The germline CDR1 and CDR2 sequences are SGHTA and FQGNSA. CDR3 DNA: TGTGCCAGCAGCTTAGTGGGCCCGCAGGGGGAGACCCAGTACTTC. Its translation is CASSLVGPQGETQYF.

A few counts support this clonotype. The chain has TRBV5-1 and TRBJ2-1, with 7 bases matching TRBD1. V shed 7 bases, J shed 3 bases, and the junction held 7 bases outside the gene matches. The germline V gene has CDR1 SGHRS and CDR2 YFSETQ. The CDR3 contains 14 residues. CDR3 DNA: TGCGCCAGCGGAACCAGGGGGAGCTACAATGAGCAGTTCTTC. Translation: CASGTRGSYNEQFF.

The CDR3 nucleotides are TGTGCCAGCTCAGGGGGCGCCAGAACCGGGGAGCTGTTTTTT. This encodes CASSGGARTGELFF. V and J are TRBV12-3 or TRBV12-4 and TRBJ2-2, with TRBD1 identical over 8 bases. V lost 8 bases, J lost 5 bases, and 7 bases stayed unmatched. The CDR3 consists of 14 residues.

V gene TRBV20-1 combines with J gene TRBJ2-1; D is undetermined. Per germline, CDR1 DFQATT and CDR2 SNEGSKA (reference sequence). The CDR3 covers 12 residues. Trimming took 6 bases from V and 4 from J, leaving 10 bases between them. The CDR3 reads CSAGPSYNEQFF. The CDR3 DNA reads TGCAGTGCCGGGCCCTCGTACAATGAGCAGTTCTTC.

This chain uses TRBV5-1 with TRBJ2-3; D is ambiguous. Trimming shortened V by 0 bases and J by 4 bases, and 9 bases separated the two germline ends. This CDR3 is 14 amino acids long. CDR1 is SGHRS, CDR2 YFSETQ, per germline. CDR3 sequence (DNA): TGCGCCAGCAGCTTGGGGCAACTGTCAGATACGCAGTATTTT. Its protein product is CASSLGQLSDTQYF.

Only a few counts were recorded for this clonotype. V and J are TRBV20-1 and TRBJ2-1; TRBD2 matches at 15 bases. CDR3 length: 15 residues. Trimming took 5 bases from V and 7 from J; bases not matched to a gene: 6. Germline V gene lookup returns CDR1 DFQATT and CDR2 SNEGSKA (reference sequence). CDR3 sequence reads: CSARGLAGGMNEQFF. Written as DNA, the CDR3 is TGCAGTGCTCGTGGACTAGCGGGAGGGATGAATGAGCAGTTCTTC.

This clonotype was seen a few times. The rearrangement links TRBV5-1 to TRBJ2-2, with 9 positions matching TRBD1. With V trimmed by 6 bases and J by 3 bases, 6 bases remained unmatched. Germline V gene sequence: CDR1 SGHRS, CDR2 YFSETQ. The CDR3 contains 15 residues. The CDR3 reads CASTLTGGDTGELFF. DNA for the CDR3: TGCGCCAGCACCCTAACAGGGGGCGACACCGGGGAGCTGTTTTTT. Variable domain in full (rest from reference TRBV5-1 and TRBJ2-2): KAGVTQTPRYLIKTRGQQVTLSCSPISGHRSVSWYQQTPGQGLQFLFEYFSETQRNKGNFPGRFSGRQFSNSRSEMNVSTLELGDSALYLCASTLTGGDTGELFFGEGSRLTVL.

This clonotype was counted a few times. This chain links TRBV18 with TRBJ2-5; D not certain. The CDR3 is made up of 15 amino acids. Germline V lookup: CDR1 KGHSH, CDR2 LQKENI. The ends were cut back, 1 base at V and 5 bases at J, with 14 bases in the middle. The CDR3 DNA reads TGTGCCAGCTCACCACAGGGAACTCCTGGGGAGACCCAGTACTTC. Translated, it gives CASSPQGTPGETQYF.

The chain combines TRBV10-2 with TRBJ1-6; the D gene is possibly TRBD1 (5 bases). CDR1 WSHSY and CDR2 SAAADI come from the germline V gene. The V gene lost 6 bases and the J gene lost 6 bases, with 9 bases spanning the gap. The CDR3 runs to 13 residues. The CDR3 here is CASSETANSPLHF. The CDR3 coding sequence is TGCGCCAGCAGCGAGACAGCTAATTCACCCCTCCACTTT.

This rearrangement joins TRBV6-2 or TRBV6-3 to TRBJ2-3; the match to TRBD2 covers 7 bases. The CDR3 consists of 14 residues. The V segment lost 5 bases and the J segment 2 bases; nucleotides outside the gene matches: 4. Germline V CDR1 and CDR2: MNHEY, SVGEGT. The CDR3 sequence: CASSTGTTTDTQYF. In nucleotides, the CDR3 is TGTGCCAGCAGTACCGGGACTACCACAGATACGCAGTATTTT.

This clonotype was observed a few times. V and J are TRBV3-1 and TRBJ2-1; the D gene is possibly TRBD1 (6 bases). Germline CDR1 is LGHDT and CDR2 is YNNKEL (reference sequence). This CDR3 has 17 residues. Between the trimmed V and J ends, which lost 3 bases and 0 bases, there was a span of 15 bases. The CDR3 DNA sequence: TGTGCCAGCAGCCAGACCGGGACAACGAGCTCCTACAATGAGCAGTTCTTC. It yields the protein CASSQTGTTSSYNEQFF.

This clonotype was counted a few times. The genes are TRBV7-2 and TRBJ2-1, with D perhaps matching TRBD1 (5 bases). Germline V lookup: CDR1 SGHTA, CDR2 FQGNSA. V gave up 4 bases and J gave up 2 bases, with 9 bases separating them. CDR3 length: 14 amino acids. The CDR3 sequence is CASSSLGPYNEQFF. CDR3 in DNA: TGTGCCAGCAGCTCCCTGGGGCCCTACAATGAGCAGTTCTTC. Together with reference TRBV7-2 and TRBJ2-1, the CDR3 gives the full variable domain: GAGVSQSPSNKVTEKGKDVELRCDPISGHTALYWYRQSLGQGLEFLIYFQGNSAPDKSGLPSDRFSAERTGGSVSTLTIQRTQQEDSAVYLCASSSLGPYNEQFFGPGTRLTVL.